This TCR beta chain originates from a study of blood T cells in healthy people across ages. Study-level findings and limits: More naive CD4+ cells and higher diversity were found in long-lived than in aged donors. Observed TCR beta diversity showed a strong correlation with the percentage of naive T cells as measured by flow cytometry. Estimated diversity, derived from one million T cells, was regarded as an underestimate.

On this clonotype itself: Its specificity is unknown.

The germline V gene has CDR1 SGHAT and CDR2 FQNNGV. This CDR3 is 13 amino acids long. V was trimmed by 3 bases and J by 2 bases, leaving 8 bases between them. A second 7 to 11 cycle PCR used barcoded and J-beta primers. TCRdb re-analysed the 5' RACE reads in MiXCR, keeping a single row per CDR3 protein. This sample carries more than 650,000 distinct CDR3 sequences, 22% of them seen once, and the ten largest clones take 22%. Approximately 9.4 milliliters was the volume of peripheral blood drawn from each donor. This sequence joins TRBV11-2 and TRBJ2-7, with a tentative D call TRBD2 (6 bases). This TCR derives from a man aged 65 to 85 in good health. The source material was blood. CDR3 sequence: CASSFGGPYEQYV. CDR3 in DNA: TGTGCCAGCAGCTTCGGGGGACCCTACGAGCAGTACGTC.